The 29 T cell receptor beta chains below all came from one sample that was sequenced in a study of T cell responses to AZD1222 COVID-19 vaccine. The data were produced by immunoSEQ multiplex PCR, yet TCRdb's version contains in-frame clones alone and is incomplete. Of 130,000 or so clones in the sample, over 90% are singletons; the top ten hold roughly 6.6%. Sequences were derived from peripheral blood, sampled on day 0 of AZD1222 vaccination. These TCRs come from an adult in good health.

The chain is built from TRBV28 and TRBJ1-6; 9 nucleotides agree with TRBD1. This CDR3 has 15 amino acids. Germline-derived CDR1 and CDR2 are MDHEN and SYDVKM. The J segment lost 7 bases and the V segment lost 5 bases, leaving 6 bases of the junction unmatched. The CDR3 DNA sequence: TGTGCCAGCAGTCCCGAAGGACAGGGGAATTCACCCCTCCACTTT. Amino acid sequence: CASSPEGQGNSPLHF.

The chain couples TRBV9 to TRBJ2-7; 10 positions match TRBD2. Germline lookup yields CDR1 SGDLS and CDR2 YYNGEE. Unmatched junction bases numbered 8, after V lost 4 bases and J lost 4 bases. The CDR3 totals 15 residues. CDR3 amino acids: CASSPQGTSAYEQYF. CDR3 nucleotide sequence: TGTGCCAGCAGCCCACAGGGGACTAGCGCGTACGAGCAGTACTTC.

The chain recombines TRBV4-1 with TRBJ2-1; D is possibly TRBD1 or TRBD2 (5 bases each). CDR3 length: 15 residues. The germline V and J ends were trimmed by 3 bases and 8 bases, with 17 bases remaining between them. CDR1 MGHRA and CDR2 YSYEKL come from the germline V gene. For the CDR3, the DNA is TGCGCCAGCAGCCAGGGACCATCCCAAGGCGATGAGCAGTTCTTC. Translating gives CASSQGPSQGDEQFF.

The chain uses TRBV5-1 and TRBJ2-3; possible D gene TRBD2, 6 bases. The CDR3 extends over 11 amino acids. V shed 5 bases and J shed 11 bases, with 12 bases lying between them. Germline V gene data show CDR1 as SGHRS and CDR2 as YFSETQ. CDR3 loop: CASSETSRQYF. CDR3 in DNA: TGCGCCAGCAGTGAAACTAGCAGGCAGTATTTT.

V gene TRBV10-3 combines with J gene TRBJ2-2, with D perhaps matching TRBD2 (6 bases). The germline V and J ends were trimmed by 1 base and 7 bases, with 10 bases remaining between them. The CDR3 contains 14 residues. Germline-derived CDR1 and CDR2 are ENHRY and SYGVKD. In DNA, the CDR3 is TGTGCCATCAGTGAGTTGGGGGGACGCGGGGAGCTGTTTTTT. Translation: CAISELGGRGELFF.

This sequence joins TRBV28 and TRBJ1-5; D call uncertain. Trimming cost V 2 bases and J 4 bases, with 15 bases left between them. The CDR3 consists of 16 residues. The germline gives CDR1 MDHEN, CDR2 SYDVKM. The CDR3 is CASSLRSGSGNQPQHF. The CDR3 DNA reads TGTGCCAGCAGTTTAAGAAGTGGAAGTGGAAATCAGCCCCAGCATTTT.

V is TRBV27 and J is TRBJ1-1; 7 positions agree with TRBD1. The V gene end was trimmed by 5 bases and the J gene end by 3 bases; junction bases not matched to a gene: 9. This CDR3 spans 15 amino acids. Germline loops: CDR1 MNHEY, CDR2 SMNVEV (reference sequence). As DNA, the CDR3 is TGTGCCAGCAGTCCATGGACAGGATTGGACACTGAAGCTTTCTTT. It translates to CASSPWTGLDTEAFF.

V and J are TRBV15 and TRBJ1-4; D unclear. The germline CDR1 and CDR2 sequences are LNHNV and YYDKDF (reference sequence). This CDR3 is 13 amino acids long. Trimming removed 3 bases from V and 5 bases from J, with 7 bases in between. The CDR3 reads CATSRQVNEKLFF. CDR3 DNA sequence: TGTGCCACCAGCAGGCAAGTAAATGAAAAACTGTTTTTT.

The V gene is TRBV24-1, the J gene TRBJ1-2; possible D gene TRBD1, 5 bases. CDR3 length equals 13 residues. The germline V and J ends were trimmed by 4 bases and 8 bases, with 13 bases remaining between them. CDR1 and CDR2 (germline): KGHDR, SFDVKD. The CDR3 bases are TGTGCCACCAGTGAGGGGACCTACACCGGCTACACCTTC. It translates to CATSEGTYTGYTF.

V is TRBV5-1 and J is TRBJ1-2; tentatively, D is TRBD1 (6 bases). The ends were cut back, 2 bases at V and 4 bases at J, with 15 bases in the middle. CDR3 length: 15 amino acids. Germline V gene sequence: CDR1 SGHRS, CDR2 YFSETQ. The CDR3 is CASSLTGSRSYGYTF. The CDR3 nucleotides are TGCGCCAGCAGCTTAACAGGGTCCAGGAGCTATGGCTACACCTTC.

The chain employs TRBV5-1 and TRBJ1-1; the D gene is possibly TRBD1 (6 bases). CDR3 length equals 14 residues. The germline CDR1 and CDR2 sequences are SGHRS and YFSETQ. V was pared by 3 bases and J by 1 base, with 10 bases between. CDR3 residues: CASSWQGSNTEAFF. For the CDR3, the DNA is TGCGCCAGCAGCTGGCAGGGGTCGAACACTGAAGCTTTCTTT.

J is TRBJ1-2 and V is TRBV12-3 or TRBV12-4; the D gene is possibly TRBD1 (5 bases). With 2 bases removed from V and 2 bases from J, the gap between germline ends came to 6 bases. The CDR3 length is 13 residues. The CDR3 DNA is TGTGCCAGCAGTTTAAAGGGGAACTATGGCTACACCTTC. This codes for CASSLKGNYGYTF.

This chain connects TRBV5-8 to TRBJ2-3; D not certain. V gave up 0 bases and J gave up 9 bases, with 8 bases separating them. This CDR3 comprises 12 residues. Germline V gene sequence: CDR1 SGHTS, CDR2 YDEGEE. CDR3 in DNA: TGTGCCAGCAGCTTGGTCTCACCGACGCAGTATTTT. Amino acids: CASSLVSPTQYF.

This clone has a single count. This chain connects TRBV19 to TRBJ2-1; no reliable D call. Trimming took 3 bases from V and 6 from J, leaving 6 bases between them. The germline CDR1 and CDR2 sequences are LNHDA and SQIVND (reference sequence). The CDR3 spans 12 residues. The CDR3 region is CASSMGFNEQFF. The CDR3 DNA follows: TGTGCCAGTAGTATGGGGTTCAATGAGCAGTTCTTC.

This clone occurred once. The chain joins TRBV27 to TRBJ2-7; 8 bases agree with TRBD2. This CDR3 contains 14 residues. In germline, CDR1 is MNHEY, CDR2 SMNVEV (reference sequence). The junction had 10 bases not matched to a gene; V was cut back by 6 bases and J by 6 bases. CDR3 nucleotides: TGTGCCAGCAGCTCTCGTAGCGGGACTATCGAGCAGTACTTC. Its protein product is CASSSRSGTIEQYF.

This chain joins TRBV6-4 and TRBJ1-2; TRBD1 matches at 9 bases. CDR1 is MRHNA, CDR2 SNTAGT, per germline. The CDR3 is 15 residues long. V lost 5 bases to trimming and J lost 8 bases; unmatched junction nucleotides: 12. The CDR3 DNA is TGTGCCAGCAGTCCCCGGAGGGGACAGGGTCTCGGCTACACCTTC. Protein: CASSPRRGQGLGYTF.

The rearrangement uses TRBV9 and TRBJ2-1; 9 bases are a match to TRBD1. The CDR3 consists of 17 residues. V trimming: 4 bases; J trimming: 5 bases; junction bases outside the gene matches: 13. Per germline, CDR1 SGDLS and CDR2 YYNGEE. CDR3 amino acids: CASSRDRDRVRDNEQFF. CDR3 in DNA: TGTGCCAGCAGCCGGGACCGGGACAGGGTTAGGGACAATGAGCAGTTCTTC.

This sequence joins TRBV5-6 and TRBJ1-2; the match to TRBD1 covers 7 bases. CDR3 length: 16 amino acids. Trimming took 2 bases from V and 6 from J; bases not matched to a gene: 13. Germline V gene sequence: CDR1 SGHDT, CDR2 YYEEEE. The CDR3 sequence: CASSLERGRYVNGYTF. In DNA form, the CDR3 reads TGTGCCAGCAGCTTAGAGAGGGGGCGGTATGTTAATGGCTACACCTTC. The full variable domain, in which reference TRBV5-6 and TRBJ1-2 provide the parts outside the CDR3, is DAGVTQSPTHLIKTRGQQVTLRCSPKSGHDTVSWYQQALGQGPQFIFQYYEEEERQRGNFPDRFSGHQFPNYSSELNVNALLLGDSALYLCASSLERGRYVNGYTFGSGTRLTVV.

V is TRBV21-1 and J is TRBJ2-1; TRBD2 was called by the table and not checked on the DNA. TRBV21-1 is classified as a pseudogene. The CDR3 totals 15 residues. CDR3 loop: CASTTTSGSYNEQFF. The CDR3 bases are TGTGCCAGCACCACAACTAGCGGATCCTACAATGAGCAGTTCTTC.

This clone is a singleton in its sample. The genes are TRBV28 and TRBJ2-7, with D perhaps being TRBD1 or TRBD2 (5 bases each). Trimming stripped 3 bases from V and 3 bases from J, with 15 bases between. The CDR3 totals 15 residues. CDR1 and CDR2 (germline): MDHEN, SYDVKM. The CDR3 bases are TGTGCCAGCAGTTTGGCCGGGACGGGGAACTACGAGCAGTACTTC. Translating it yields CASSLAGTGNYEQYF. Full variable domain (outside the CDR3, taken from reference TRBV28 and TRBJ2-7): DVKVTQSSRYLVKRTGEKVFLECVQDMDHENMFWYRQDPGLGLRLIYFSYDVKMKEKGDIPEGYSVSREKKERFSLILESASTNQTSMYLCASSLAGTGNYEQYFGPGTRLTVT.

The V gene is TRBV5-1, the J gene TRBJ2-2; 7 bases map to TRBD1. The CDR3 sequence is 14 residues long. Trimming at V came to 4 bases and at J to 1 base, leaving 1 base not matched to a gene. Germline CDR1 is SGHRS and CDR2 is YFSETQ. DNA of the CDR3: TGCGCCAGCAGCCGGGACAGGAACACCGGGGAGCTGTTTTTT. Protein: CASSRDRNTGELFF.

The DNA for the CDR3 is TGTGCCAGCAGTGAATATGGAGCGGGAGAAAGGCTGTTTTTT. As protein: CASSEYGAGERLFF. The V call is TRBV2, the J call TRBJ1-4; no clear D. Trimming took 2 bases from V and 14 from J, leaving 18 bases between them. Germline CDR1 SNHLY, CDR2 FYNNEI. This CDR3 spans 14 amino acids.

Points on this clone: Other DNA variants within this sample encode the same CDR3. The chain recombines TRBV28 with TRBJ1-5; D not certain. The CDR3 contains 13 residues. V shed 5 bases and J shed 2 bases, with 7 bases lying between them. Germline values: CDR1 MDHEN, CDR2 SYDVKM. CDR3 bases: TGTGCCAGCAGTCTATCAGGCAATCAGCCCCAGCATTTT. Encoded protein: CASSLSGNQPQHF.

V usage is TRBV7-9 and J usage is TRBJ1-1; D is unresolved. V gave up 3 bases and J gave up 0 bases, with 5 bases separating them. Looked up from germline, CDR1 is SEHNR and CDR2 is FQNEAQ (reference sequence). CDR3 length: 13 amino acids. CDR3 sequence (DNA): TGTGCCAGCAGCTTTTCATTGAACACTGAAGCTTTCTTT. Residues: CASSFSLNTEAFF.

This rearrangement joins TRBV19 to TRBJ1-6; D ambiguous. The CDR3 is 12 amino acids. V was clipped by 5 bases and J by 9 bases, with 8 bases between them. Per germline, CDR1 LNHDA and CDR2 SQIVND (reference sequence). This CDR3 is CASSPMGSPLHF. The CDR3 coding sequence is TGTGCCAGTAGTCCCATGGGTTCACCCCTCCACTTT.

CDR3 loop: CASSNHRGLGEAFF. In nucleotides, the CDR3 is TGTGCCAGCAGTAACCACAGGGGGCTAGGTGAAGCTTTCTTT. This chain joins TRBV28 and TRBJ1-1; 9 nucleotides agree with TRBD1. The CDR3 sequence is 14 residues long. J was trimmed by 7 bases and V by 5 bases; bases with no gene match: 8. Germline CDR1 reads MDHEN; CDR2 reads SYDVKM. Combining the CDR3 with reference TRBV28 and TRBJ1-1 gives the whole variable domain DVKVTQSSRYLVKRTGEKVFLECVQDMDHENMFWYRQDPGLGLRLIYFSYDVKMKEKGDIPEGYSVSREKKERFSLILESASTNQTSMYLCASSNHRGLGEAFFGQGTRLTVV.

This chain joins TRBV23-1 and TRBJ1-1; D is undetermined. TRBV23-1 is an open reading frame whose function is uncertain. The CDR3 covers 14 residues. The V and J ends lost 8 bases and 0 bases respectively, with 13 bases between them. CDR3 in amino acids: CASGHRRLNTEAFF. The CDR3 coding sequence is TGCGCCAGCGGCCACCGGAGGTTGAACACTGAAGCTTTCTTT.

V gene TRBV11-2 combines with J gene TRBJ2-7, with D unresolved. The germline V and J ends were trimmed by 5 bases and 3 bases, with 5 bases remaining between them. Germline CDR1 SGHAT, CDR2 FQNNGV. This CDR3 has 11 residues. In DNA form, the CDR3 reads TGTGCCAGCAGCCGAAACTACGAGCAGTACTTC. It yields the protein CASSRNYEQYF.

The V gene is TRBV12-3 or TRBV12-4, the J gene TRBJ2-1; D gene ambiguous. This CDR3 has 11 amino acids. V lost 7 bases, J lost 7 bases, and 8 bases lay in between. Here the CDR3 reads CASKYGNEQFF. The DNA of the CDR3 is TGTGCCAGCAAGTACGGAAATGAGCAGTTCTTC.